Listed below are T cell receptor beta chains from one sample, sequenced in a study of OX40 agonist ivuxolimab in advanced cancers. Measured with immunoSEQ multiplex PCR; TCRdb has only the in-frame clones, and not every one. The sample lists fewer than 85,000 clones; approximately 92% were seen once. Specimen: CD4+ or CD8+ T cells sorted from blood, collected in a trial of the OX40 agonist ivuxolimab. The source of these receptors is an adult with an advanced solid tumor such as melanoma, head and neck, liver or kidney cancer. CDR3s include the opening cysteine and the closing phenylalanine or tryptophan. Each record gives: J gene, clone size, V gene, D gene, CDR3 protein, CDR3 DNA. A D gene is named only where the DNA matches it firmly. Rows give clone size only sometimes, using once, few, many, or a class for an expanded clone.

>TRBJ2-1|NA|TRBV9|NA
CASSFTGLDEQFF
TGTGCCAGCAGCTTTACAGGGTTGGATGAGCAGTTCTTC
>TRBJ1-5|NA|TRBV21-1|NA
CASSKGQTGGLHKKPQHF
TGTGCCAGCAGCAAAGGCCAGACAGGGGGCCTGCATAAAAAGCCCCAGCATTTT
>TRBJ1-4|NA|TRBV18|TRBD1
CASSQGADEKLFF
TGTGCCAGCTCACAGGGGGCAGACGAAAAACTGTTTTTT
>TRBJ1-5|once|TRBV30|NA
CAWNPGAAYSNQPQHF
TGTGCCTGGAACCCCGGGGCAGCCTATAGCAATCAGCCCCAGCATTTT
>TRBJ1-1|NA|TRBV4-3|NA
CASSQARGVVEAFF
TGCGCCAGCAGCCAAGCCAGAGGAGTGGTAGAAGCTTTCTTT
>TRBJ1-2|NA|TRBV2|NA
CASSETLPRGDGYTF
TGTGCCAGCAGTGAAACCCTCCCCCGGGGTGATGGCTACACCTTC
>TRBJ1-4|NA|TRBV6-6|TRBD1
CASSYSGTGSEKLFF
TGTGCCAGCAGTTACTCCGGGACAGGTTCCGAAAAACTGTTTTTT
>TRBJ1-5|NA|TRBV28|NA
CASSLWGMTNQPQHF
TGTGCCAGCAGTTTATGGGGGATGACCAATCAGCCCCAGCATTTT
>TRBJ2-7|once|TRBV21-1|NA
CASSIPVWTGVEKEQYF
TGTGCCAGCAGCATCCCTGTCTGGACAGGGGTTGAGAAAGAGCAGTACTTC
>TRBJ2-1|NA|TRBV25-1|NA
CASSDRERGNEQFF
TGTGCCAGCAGTGATCGGGAGAGGGGGAATGAGCAGTTCTTC
>TRBJ2-1|NA|TRBV4-1|TRBD2
CASSQGLAGGLYNEQFF
TGCGCCAGCAGCCAGGGACTAGCGGGAGGGTTGTACAATGAGCAGTTCTTC
>TRBJ2-5|NA|TRBV14|NA
CASSQAHQRTQYF
TGTGCCAGCAGCCAAGCCCACCAGCGGACCCAGTACTTC
>TRBJ2-3|NA|TRBV7-2|NA
CASSLPGAGTGRAQYF
TGTGCCAGCAGCTTGCCCGGGGCAGGGACGGGTCGGGCGCAGTATTTT
>TRBJ2-7|once|TRBV19|TRBD2
CASSTVLAGGAEQYF
TGTGCCAGTAGTACAGTTCTAGCGGGAGGGGCCGAGCAGTACTTC
>TRBJ2-7|NA|TRBV7-9|TRBD2
CASSLKRSSGLASYEQYF
TGTGCCAGCAGCTTAAAACGGTCTAGCGGGCTGGCATCCTACGAGCAGTACTTC
>TRBJ2-6|NA|TRBV13|NA
CASSTNSGANVLTF
TGTGCCAGCAGCACAAACTCTGGGGCCAACGTCCTGACTTTC
>TRBJ2-7|NA|TRBV7-2|NA
CASSLSLWGASPYEQYF
TGTGCCAGCAGCTTAAGCCTTTGGGGGGCTAGTCCCTACGAGCAGTACTTC
>TRBJ2-2|few|TRBV5-6|TRBD2
CASSSRGLAGFGELFF
TGTGCCAGCAGCTCGAGAGGACTAGCGGGATTCGGGGAGCTGTTTTTT
>TRBJ1-2|NA|TRBV19|TRBD1
CASSTQFGDRGGYGYTF
TGTGCCAGTAGTACGCAGTTCGGGGACAGGGGTGGTTATGGCTACACCTTC
>TRBJ2-7|NA|TRBV2|TRBD1
CASTGGQGAFEQYF
TGTGCCAGCACCGGCGGACAGGGGGCCTTCGAGCAGTACTTC
>TRBJ2-2|NA|TRBV4-3|NA
CASSQDRPEQSGELFF
TGCGCCAGCAGCCAAGACCGCCCCGAGCAGTCCGGGGAGCTGTTTTTT
>TRBJ1-1|NA|TRBV7-9|NA
CASSLDRAAEAFF
TGTGCCAGCAGCTTAGACAGGGCGGCTGAAGCTTTCTTT
>TRBJ1-2|NA|TRBV5-8|TRBD1
CASSAPQGAPYGYTF
TGTGCCAGCAGCGCTCCCCAGGGGGCCCCATATGGCTACACCTTC
>TRBJ2-5|NA|TRBV5-6|TRBD1
CASSSTGQGQETQYF
TGTGCCAGCAGCTCCACTGGACAGGGACAAGAGACCCAGTACTTC